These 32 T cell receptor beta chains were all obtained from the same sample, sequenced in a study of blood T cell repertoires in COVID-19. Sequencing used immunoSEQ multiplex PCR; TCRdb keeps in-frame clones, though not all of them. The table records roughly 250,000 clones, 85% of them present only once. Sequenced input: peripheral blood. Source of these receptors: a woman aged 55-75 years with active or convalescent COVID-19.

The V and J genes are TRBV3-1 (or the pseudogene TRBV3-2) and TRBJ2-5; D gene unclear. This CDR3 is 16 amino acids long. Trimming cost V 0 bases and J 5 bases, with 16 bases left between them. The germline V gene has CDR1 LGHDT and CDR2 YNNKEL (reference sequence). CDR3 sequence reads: CASSQDLGSLRETQYF. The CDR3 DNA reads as TGTGCCAGCAGCCAAGATCTTGGTAGCCTCCGGGAGACCCAGTACTTC.

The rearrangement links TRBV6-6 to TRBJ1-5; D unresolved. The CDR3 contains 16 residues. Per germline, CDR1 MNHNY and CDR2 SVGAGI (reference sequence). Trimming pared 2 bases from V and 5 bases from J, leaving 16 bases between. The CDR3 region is CASSYAADYRDQPQHF. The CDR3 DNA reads TGTGCCAGCAGTTACGCAGCGGATTACCGGGATCAGCCCCAGCATTTT.

The DNA of the CDR3 is TGTGCCAGCAGCCTAGACAGGATCGGCTACACCTTC. Protein sequence: CASSLDRIGYTF. The chain uses TRBV7-9 and TRBJ1-2; weak D call: TRBD1 (6 bases). The CDR3 has 12 amino acids. The V end was cut by 5 bases, the J end by 8 bases, with 12 bases between. Germline V gene data show CDR1 as SEHNR and CDR2 as FQNEAQ (reference sequence).

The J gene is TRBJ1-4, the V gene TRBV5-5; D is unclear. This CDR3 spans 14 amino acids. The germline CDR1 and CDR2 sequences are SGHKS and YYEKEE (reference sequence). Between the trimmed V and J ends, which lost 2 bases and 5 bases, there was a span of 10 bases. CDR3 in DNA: TGTGCCAGCAGCTTAAATTCGTTGAATGAAAAACTGTTTTTT. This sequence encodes CASSLNSLNEKLFF.

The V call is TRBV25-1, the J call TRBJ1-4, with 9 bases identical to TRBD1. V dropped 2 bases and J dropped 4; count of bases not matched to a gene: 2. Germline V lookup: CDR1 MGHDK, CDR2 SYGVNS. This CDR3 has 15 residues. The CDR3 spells CASSELGQGNEKLFF. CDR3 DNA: TGTGCCAGCAGTGAACTGGGACAGGGTAATGAAAAACTGTTTTTT.

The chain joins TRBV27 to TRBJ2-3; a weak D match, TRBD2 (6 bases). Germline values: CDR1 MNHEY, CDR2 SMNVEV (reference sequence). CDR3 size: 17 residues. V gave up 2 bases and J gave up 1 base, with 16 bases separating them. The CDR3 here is CASSLMYSGAGTDTQYF. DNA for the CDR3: TGTGCCAGCAGTTTAATGTATAGCGGTGCCGGCACAGATACGCAGTATTTT.

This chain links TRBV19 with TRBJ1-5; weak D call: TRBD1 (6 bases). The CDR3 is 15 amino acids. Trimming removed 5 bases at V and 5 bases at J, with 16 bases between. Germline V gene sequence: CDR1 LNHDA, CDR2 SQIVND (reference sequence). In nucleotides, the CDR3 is TGTGCCAGTAGTCCGGGAGGGGGAAAGGATCAGCCCCAGCATTTT. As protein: CASSPGGGKDQPQHF.

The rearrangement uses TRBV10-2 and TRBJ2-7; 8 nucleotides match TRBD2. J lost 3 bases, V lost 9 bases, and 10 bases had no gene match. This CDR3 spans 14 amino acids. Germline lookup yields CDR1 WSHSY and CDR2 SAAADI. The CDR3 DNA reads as TGCGCCAGTAGGGGAGCGGGAGAGATCTACGAGCAGTACTTC. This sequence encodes CASRGAGEIYEQYF.

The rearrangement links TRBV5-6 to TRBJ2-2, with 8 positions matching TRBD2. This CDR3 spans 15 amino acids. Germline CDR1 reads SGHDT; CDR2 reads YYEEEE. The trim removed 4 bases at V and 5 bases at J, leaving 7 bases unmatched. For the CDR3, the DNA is TGTGCCAGCAGCCCTCGGGTAGCGGGGACCGGGGAGCTGTTTTTT. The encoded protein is CASSPRVAGTGELFF. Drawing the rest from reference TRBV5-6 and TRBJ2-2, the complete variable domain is DAGVTQSPTHLIKTRGQQVTLRCSPKSGHDTVSWYQQALGQGPQFIFQYYEEEERQRGNFPDRFSGHQFPNYSSELNVNALLLGDSALYLCASSPRVAGTGELFFGEGSRLTVL.

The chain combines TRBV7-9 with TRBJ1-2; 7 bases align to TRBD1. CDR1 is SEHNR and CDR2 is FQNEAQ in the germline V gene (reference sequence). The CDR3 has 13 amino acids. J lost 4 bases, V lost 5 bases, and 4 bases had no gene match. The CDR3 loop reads CASSRDSLYGYTF. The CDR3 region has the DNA TGTGCCAGCAGCCGGGACAGTCTCTATGGCTACACCTTC.

In nucleotides, the CDR3 is TGTGCCAGCAGTGAGGGACTAGCGGGAGGCACAGATACGCAGTATTTT. Its translation: CASSEGLAGGTDTQYF. V is TRBV2 and J is TRBJ2-3, with TRBD2 matching 14 bases. This CDR3 contains 16 residues. Germline CDR1 SNHLY, CDR2 FYNNEI. V dropped 3 bases and J dropped 1; count of bases not matched to a gene: 0.

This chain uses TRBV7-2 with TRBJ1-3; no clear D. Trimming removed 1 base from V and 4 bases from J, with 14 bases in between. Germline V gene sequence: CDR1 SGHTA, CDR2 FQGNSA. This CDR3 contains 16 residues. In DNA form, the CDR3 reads TGTGCCAGCAGCTTAGATTCGTGGGAGGCAGGAAACACCATATATTTT. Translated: CASSLDSWEAGNTIYF.

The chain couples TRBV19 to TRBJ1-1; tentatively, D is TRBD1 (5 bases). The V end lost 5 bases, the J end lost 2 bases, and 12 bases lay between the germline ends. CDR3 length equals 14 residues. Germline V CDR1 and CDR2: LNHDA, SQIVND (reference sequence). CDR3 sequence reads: CASSSTTGNTEAFF. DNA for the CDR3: TGTGCCAGTAGTTCGACAACAGGTAACACTGAAGCTTTCTTT.

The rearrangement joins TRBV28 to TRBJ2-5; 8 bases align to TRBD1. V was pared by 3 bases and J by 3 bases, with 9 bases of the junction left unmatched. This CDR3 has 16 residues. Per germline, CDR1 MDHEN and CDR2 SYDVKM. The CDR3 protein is CASSFRPTGDEETQYF. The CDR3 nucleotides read TGTGCCAGCAGTTTTCGCCCGACAGGGGACGAAGAGACCCAGTACTTC.

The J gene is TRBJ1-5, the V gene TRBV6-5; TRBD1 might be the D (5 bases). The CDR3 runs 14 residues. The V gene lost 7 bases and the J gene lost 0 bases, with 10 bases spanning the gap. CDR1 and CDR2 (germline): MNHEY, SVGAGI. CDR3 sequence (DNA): TGTGCCAGCACAGGGATATATAGCAATCAGCCCCAGCATTTT. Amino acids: CASTGIYSNQPQHF.

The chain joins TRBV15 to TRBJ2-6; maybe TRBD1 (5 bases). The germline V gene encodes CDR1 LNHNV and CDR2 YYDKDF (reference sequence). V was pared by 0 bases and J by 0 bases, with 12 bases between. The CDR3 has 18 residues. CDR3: CATSRDLVTASGANVLTF. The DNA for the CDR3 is TGTGCCACCAGCAGAGACCTCGTGACAGCCTCTGGGGCCAACGTCCTGACTTTC.

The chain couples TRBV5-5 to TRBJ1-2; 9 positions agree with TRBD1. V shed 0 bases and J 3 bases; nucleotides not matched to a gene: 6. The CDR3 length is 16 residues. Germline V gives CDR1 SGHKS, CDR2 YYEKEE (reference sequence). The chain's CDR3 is CASSLAGQGWYYGYTF. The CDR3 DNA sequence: TGTGCCAGCAGCTTGGCGGGACAGGGCTGGTACTATGGCTACACCTTC.

CDR3 region: CASSFGGDNSPLHF. The CDR3 region has the DNA TGCGCCAGCAGCTTTGGGGGGGATAATTCACCCCTCCACTTT. The rearrangement links TRBV5-1 to TRBJ1-6; TRBD1 is a possible D gene (5 bases). The CDR3 runs to 14 residues. V was cut by 2 bases and J by 5 bases, with 8 bases left in between. Germline CDR1 and CDR2: SGHRS and YFSETQ.

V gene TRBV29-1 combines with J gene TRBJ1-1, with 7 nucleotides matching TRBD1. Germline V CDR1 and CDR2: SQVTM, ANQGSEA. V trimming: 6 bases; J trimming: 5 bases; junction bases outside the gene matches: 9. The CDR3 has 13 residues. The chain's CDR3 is CSVEGAGWTEAFF. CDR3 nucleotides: TGCAGCGTCGAGGGGGCTGGGTGGACTGAAGCTTTCTTT.

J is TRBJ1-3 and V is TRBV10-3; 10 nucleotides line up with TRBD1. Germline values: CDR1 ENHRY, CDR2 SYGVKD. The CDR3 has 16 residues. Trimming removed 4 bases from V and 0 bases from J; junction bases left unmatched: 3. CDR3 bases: TGTGCCATCAGTGGAAGACAGGGGGCCTCTGGAAACACCATATATTTT. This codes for CAISGRQGASGNTIYF.

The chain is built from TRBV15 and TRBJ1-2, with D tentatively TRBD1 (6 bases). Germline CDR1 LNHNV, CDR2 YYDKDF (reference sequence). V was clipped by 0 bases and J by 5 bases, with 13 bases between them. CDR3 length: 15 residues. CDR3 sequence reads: CATSRDDRSAYGYTF. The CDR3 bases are TGTGCCACCAGCAGAGATGACAGGAGCGCTTATGGCTACACCTTC.

The CDR3 region is CARSYDRGDMSNQPQHF. For the CDR3, the DNA is TGTGCCAGAAGCTACGACAGGGGTGACATGAGCAATCAGCCCCAGCATTTT. V and J are TRBV7-5 and TRBJ1-5; the table's TRBD1 call for D was not verified on the DNA. TRBV7-5 is assigned pseudogene status. This CDR3 has 17 amino acids.

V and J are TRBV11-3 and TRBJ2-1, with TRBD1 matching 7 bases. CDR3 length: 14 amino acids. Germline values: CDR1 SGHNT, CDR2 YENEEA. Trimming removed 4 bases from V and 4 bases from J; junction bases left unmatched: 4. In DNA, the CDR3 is TGTGCCAGCAGCTCCACAGGGGATTACAATGAGCAGTTCTTC. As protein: CASSSTGDYNEQFF.

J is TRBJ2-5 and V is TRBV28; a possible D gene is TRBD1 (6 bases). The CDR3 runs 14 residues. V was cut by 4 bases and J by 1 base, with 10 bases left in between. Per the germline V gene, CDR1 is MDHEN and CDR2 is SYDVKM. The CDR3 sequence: CASSSQGSQETQYF. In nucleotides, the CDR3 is TGTGCCAGCAGTTCACAGGGTTCCCAAGAGACCCAGTACTTC.

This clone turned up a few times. The DNA of the CDR3 is TGTGCCAGCAGCGGTAATTGGGGCAACTATAATTCACCCCTCCACTTT. Amino acids: CASSGNWGNYNSPLHF. The gene calls are TRBV2 and TRBJ1-6; D may be TRBD1 (5 bases). This CDR3 contains 16 residues. Looked up from germline, CDR1 is SNHLY and CDR2 is FYNNEI. V was trimmed by 6 bases and J by 3 bases, leaving 15 bases between them.

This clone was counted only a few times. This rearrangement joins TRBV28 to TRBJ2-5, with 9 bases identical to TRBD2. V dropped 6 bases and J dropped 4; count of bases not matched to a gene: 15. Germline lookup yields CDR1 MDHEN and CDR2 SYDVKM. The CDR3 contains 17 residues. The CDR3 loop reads CASSLLEEGGRGETQYF. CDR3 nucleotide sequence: TGTGCCAGCAGCTTGTTAGAGGAAGGCGGGAGGGGAGAGACCCAGTACTTC. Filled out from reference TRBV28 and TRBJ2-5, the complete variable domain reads DVKVTQSSRYLVKRTGEKVFLECVQDMDHENMFWYRQDPGLGLRLIYFSYDVKMKEKGDIPEGYSVSREKKERFSLILESASTNQTSMYLCASSLLEEGGRGETQYFGPGTRLLVL.

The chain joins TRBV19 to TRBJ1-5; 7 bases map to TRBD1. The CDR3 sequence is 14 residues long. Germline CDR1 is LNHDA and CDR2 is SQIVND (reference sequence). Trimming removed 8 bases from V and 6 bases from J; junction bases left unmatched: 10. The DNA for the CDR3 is TGTGCCAGTCGCCCCTTAGGGGGCGGTCAGCCCCAGCATTTT. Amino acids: CASRPLGGGQPQHF.

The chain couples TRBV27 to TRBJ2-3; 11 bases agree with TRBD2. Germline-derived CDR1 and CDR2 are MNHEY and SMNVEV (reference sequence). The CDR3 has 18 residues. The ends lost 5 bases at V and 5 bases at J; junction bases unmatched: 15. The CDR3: CASSPTGTSGRARDTQYF. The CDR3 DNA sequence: TGTGCCAGCAGTCCTACCGGGACTAGCGGCCGAGCTAGAGATACGCAGTATTTT.

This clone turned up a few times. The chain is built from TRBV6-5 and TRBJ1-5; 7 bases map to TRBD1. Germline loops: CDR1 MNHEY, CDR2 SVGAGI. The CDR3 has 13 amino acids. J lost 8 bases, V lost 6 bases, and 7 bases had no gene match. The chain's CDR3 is CASSYGQVEPQHF. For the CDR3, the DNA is TGTGCCAGCAGCTACGGACAGGTGGAGCCCCAGCATTTT.

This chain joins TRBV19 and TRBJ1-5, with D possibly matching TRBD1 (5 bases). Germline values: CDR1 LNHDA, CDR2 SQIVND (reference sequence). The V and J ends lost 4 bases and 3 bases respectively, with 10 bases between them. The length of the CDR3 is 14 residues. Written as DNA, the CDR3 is TGTGCCAGTAGTACAGGGAATTCCAATCAGCCCCAGCATTTT. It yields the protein CASSTGNSNQPQHF.

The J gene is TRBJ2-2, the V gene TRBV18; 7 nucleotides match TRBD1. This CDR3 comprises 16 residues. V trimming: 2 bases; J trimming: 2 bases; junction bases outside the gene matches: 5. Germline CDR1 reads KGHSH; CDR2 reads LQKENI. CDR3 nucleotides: TGTGCCAGCTCACCAGCAGGACAGGATAACACCGGGGAGCTGTTTTTT. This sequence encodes CASSPAGQDNTGELFF.

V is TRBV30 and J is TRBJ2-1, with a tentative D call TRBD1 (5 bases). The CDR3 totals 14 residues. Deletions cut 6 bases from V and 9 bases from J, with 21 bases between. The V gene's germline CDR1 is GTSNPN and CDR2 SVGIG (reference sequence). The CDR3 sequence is CACNLGLQFGEQFF. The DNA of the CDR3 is TGTGCCTGCAACCTGGGGCTACAATTCGGTGAGCAGTTCTTC. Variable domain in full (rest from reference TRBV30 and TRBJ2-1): SQTIHQWPATLVQPVGSPLSLECTVEGTSNPNLYWYRQAAGRGLQLLFYSVGIGQISSEVPQNLSASRPQDRQFILSSKKLLLSDSGFYLCACNLGLQFGEQFFGPGTRLTVL.